The sequence of this T cell receptor beta chain was determined in a study of blood T cells in healthy people across ages. For the second PCR, which ran for about 7 to 11 cycles, a sample-barcoded 5' primer and a J-beta primer mix were used. TCRdb re-called the 5' RACE reads through MiXCR, storing one row per CDR3 protein. This sample has 790,000 or so distinct CDR3 sequences, with around 45% found just once. The germline V gene encodes CDR1 SQVTM and CDR2 ANQGSEA. The CDR3 extends over 15 amino acids. V was cut by 4 bases and J by 0 bases, with 13 bases left in between. Sequencing input: blood. The TCR comes from a man older than 75 in good health. The rearrangement joins TRBV29-1 to TRBJ2-4, with no clear D. CDR3 DNA sequence: TGCAGCGTTGGAAGGGAAGAAGAAGCCAAAAACATTCAGTACTTC. Its translation: CSVGREEEAKNIQYF.